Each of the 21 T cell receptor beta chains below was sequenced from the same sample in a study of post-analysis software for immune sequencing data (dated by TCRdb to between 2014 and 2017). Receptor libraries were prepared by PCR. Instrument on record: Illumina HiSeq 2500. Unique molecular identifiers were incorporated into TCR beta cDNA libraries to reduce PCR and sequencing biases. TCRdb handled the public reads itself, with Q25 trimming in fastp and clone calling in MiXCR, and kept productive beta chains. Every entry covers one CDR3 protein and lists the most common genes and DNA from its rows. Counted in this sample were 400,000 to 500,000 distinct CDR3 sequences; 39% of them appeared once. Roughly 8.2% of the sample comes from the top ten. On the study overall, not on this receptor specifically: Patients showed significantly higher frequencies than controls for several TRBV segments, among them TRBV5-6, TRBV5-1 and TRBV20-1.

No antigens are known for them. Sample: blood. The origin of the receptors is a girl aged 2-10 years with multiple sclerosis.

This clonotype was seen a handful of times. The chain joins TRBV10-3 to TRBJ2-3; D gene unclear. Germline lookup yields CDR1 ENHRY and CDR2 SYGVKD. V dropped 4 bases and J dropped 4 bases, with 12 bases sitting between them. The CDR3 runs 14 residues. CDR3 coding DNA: TGTGCCATCAGTGGCCCCCGGTCCGCAGATACGCAGTATTTT. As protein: CAISGPRSADTQYF.

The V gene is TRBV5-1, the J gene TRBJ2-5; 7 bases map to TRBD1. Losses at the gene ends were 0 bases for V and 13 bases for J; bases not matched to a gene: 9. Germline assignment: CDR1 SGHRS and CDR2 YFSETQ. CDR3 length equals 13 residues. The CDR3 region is CASSLAGQSQMYF. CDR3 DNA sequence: TGCGCCAGCAGCTTGGCGGGACAGTCCCAGATGTACTTC.

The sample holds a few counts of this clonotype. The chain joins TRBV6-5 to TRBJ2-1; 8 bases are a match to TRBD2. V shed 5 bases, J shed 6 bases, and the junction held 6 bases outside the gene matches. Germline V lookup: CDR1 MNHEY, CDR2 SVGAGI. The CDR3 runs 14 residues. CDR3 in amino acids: CASSAGLGPNEQFF. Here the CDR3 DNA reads TGTGCCAGCAGTGCGGGACTAGGGCCCAATGAGCAGTTCTTC.

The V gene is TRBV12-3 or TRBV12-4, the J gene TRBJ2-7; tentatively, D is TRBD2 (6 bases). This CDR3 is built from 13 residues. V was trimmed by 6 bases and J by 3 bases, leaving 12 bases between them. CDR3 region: CASSPRGNYEQYF. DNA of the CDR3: TGTGCCAGCAGCCCCCGCGGGAACTACGAGCAGTACTTC.

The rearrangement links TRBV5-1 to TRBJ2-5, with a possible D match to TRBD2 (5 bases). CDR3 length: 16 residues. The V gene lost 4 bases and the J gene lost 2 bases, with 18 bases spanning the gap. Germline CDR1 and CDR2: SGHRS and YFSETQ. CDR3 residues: CASSQSPRDYQETQYF. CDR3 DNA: TGCGCCAGCAGCCAATCGCCGAGGGATTATCAAGAGACCCAGTACTTC.

The CDR3 is CASIPGSGGTDTQYF. CDR3 bases: TGTGCCAGCATCCCCGGGAGCGGTGGCACAGATACGCAGTATTTT. V usage is TRBV28 and J usage is TRBJ2-3, with TRBD2 as a possible D gene (6 bases). With 7 bases removed from V and 1 base from J, the gap between germline ends came to 15 bases. CDR1 and CDR2 (germline): MDHEN, SYDVKM. The CDR3 has 15 amino acids.

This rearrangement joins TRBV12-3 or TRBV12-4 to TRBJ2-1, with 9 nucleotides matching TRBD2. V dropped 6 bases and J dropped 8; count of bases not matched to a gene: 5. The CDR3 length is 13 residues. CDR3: CASRTSGMYEQFF. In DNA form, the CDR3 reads TGTGCCAGCAGGACTAGCGGAATGTATGAGCAGTTCTTC.

For the CDR3, the DNA is TGCAGTGCCGTAGACGGACAGTCCAGCAATCAGCCCCAGCATTTT. Its translation: CSAVDGQSSNQPQHF. V gene TRBV20-1 combines with J gene TRBJ1-5; the D gene is possibly TRBD1 (6 bases). The germline gives CDR1 DFQATT, CDR2 SNEGSKA (reference sequence). Trimming took off 6 bases at V and 1 base at J, with 16 bases between the two ends. This CDR3 is built from 15 residues.

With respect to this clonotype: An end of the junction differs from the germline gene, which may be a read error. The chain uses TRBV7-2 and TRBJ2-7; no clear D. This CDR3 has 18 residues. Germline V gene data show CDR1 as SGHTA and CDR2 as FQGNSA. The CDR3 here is CASTLSRYKADKDHEQYF. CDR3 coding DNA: TGTGCCAGCACCTTATCTCGGTATAAGGCCGATAAGGATCACGAGCAGTACTTC.

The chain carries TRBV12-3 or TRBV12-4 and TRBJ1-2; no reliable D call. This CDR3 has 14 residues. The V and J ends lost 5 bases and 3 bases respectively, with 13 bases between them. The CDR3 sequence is CASSVKGMDYGYTF. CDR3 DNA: TGTGCCAGCAGTGTAAAAGGGATGGACTATGGCTACACCTTC.

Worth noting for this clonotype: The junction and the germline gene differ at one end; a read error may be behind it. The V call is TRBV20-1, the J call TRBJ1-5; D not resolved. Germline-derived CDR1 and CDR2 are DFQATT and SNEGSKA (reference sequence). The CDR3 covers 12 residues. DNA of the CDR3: TGCAGTGTGCAGATGAGCAATCATCCCCAGCATTTT. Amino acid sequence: CSVQMSNHPQHF.

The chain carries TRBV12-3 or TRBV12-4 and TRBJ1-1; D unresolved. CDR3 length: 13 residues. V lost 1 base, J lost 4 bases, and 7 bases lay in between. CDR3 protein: CASSLEGFTEAFF. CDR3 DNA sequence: TGTGCCAGCAGTTTAGAGGGTTTCACTGAAGCTTTCTTT.

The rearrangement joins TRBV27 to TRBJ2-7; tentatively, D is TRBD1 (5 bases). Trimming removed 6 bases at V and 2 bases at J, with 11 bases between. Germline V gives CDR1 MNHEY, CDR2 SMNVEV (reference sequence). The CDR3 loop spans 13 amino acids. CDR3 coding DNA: TGTGCCAGCAGCGTTCAGGGTACCTACGAGCAGTACTTC. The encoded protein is CASSVQGTYEQYF.

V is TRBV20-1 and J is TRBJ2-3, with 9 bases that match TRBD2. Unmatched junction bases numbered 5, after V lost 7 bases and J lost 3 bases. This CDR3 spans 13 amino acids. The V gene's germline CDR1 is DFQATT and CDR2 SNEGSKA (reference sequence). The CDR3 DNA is TGCAGTGGCGGAGCGGGAGGTACAGATACGCAGTATTTT. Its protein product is CSGGAGGTDTQYF.

The CDR3: CASSTTGGITNNQPQHF. CDR3 nucleotide sequence: TGTGCCAGCTCAACGACAGGGGGTATTACGAACAATCAGCCCCAGCATTTT. The chain has TRBV18 and TRBJ1-5; 9 nucleotides agree with TRBD1. V lost 5 bases and J lost 3; bases outside the gene matches: 11. The germline CDR1 and CDR2 sequences are KGHSH and LQKENI. CDR3 length: 17 residues.

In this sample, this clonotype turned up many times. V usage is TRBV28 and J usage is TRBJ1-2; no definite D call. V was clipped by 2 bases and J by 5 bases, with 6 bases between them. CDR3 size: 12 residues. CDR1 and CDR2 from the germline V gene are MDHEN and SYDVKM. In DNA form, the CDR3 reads TGTGCCAGCAGTTTACGGGGATATGGCTACACCTTC. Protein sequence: CASSLRGYGYTF.

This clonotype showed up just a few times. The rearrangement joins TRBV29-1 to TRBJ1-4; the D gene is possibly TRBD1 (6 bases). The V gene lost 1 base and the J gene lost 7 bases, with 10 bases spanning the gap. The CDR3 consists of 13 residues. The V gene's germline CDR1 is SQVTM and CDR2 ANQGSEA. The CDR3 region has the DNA TGCAGCGTTGAAGGCAGGGGTAGTGAAAAACTGTTTTTT. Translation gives CSVEGRGSEKLFF.

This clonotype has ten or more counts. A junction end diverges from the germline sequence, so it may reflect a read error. In DNA form, the CDR3 reads TGTGCCAGCAGCTTGGGGTCCTCTGGGGCCAACGTCCTGACTTTC. This sequence encodes CASSLGSSGANVLTF. The chain carries TRBV5-1 and TRBJ2-6; no clear D. Per the germline V gene, CDR1 is SGHRS and CDR2 is YFSETQ. This CDR3 comprises 15 residues.

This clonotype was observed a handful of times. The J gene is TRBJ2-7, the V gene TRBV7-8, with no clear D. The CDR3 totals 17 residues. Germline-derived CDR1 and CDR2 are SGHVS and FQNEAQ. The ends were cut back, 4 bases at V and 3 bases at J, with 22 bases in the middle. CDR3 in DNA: TGTGCCAGCAGCTATGTTACTCGCAGATCAGGCGTCTACGAGCAGTACTTC. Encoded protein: CASSYVTRRSGVYEQYF.

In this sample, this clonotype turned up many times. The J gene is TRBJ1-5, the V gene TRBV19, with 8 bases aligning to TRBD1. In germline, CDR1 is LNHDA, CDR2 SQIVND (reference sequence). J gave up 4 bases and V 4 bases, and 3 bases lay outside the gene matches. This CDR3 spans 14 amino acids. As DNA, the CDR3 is TGTGCCAGTAGTAGAGACAGGGGTAATCAGCCCCAGCATTTT. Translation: CASSRDRGNQPQHF.

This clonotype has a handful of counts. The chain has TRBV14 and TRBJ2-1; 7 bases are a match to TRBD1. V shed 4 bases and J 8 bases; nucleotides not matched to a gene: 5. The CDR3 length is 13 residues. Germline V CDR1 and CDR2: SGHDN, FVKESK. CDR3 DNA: TGTGCCAGCAGCCCGAGACAGGGACATGAGCAGTTCTTC. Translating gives CASSPRQGHEQFF. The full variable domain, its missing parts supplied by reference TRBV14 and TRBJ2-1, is EAGVTQFPSHSVIEKGQTVTLRCDPISGHDNLYWYRRVMGKEIKFLLHFVKESKQDESGMPNNRFLAERTGGTYSTLKVQPAELEDSGVYFCASSPRQGHEQFFGPGTRLTVL.